This T cell receptor beta chain comes out of a study of T cell repertoires in cytomegalovirus infection. This clonotype was observed a handful of times. Its specificity is unknown. TCRdb reprocessed the reads via MiXCR and lists one record per CDR3 protein. The sample holds just under 500,000 distinct CDR3 sequences, about 33% seen once. The sequenced sample was cultured PBMCs, obtained from culture after CMV antigen stimulation. The clonotype comes from a human donor in good health (CMV status not recorded). Some clones in this sample may be carry-over from other donors' samples.

CDR3 loop: CASSLDYRRVYQETQYF. The DNA of the CDR3 is TGTGCCAGCAGTTTAGATTATAGGAGGGTCTACCAAGAGACCCAGTACTTC. The V call is TRBV28, the J call TRBJ2-5, with D tentatively TRBD2 (6 bases). Germline V gene data show CDR1 as MDHEN and CDR2 as SYDVKM. Trimming left V 2 bases short and J 0 bases short, with 16 bases between. This CDR3 is built from 17 residues.